Each of the 9 T cell receptor beta chains below was sequenced from the same sample in a study of CD8+CD57+ T cells in acquired aplastic anemia. Patients sequenced had flow cytometry evidence of CD8+CD57+ cell expansion. Profiles of TCR beta VDJ and CDR3 were generated from a genomic DNA template. TCRdb reanalysed the reads using MiXCR and keeps one entry per CDR3 protein. The data show tens of thousands of distinct CDR3 sequences, about 70% seen once. The sample taken for sequencing was sorted CD4+, CD8+, or CD8+CD57+ T cells (not recorded which) from PBMCs. These receptors were collected from a human donor with aplastic anemia.

The DNA for the CDR3 is TGTGCCAGCAGTCCGAGTTTGGGGTACGGAGAGAACACTGAAGCTTTCTTT. Translated, it gives CASSPSLGYGENTEAFF. The chain recombines TRBV12-3 or TRBV12-4 with TRBJ1-1; D not resolved. V was shortened by 5 bases and J by 1 base, with 20 bases between the two germline ends. The length of the CDR3 is 17 residues.

The chain carries TRBV24-1 and TRBJ2-1, with 7 bases matching TRBD1. The CDR3 sequence is 13 residues long. The V gene end was trimmed by 3 bases and the J gene end by 7 bases; junction bases not matched to a gene: 2. Germline V CDR1 and CDR2: KGHDR, SFDVKD. The CDR3 region is CATSDGRGNEQFF. The CDR3 DNA sequence: TGTGCCACCAGTGATGGCAGGGGGAATGAGCAGTTCTTC.

The chain joins TRBV25-1 to TRBJ1-6; D is unclear. The V and J ends lost 3 bases and 10 bases respectively, with 7 bases between them. CDR3 length: 12 amino acids. Germline CDR1 and CDR2: MGHDK and SYGVNS. The CDR3, as DNA: TGTGCCAGCAGTGAGGTGTGGTCACCCCTCCACTTT. Protein sequence: CASSEVWSPLHF. Looking up the rest from reference TRBV25-1 and TRBJ1-6 gives the full variable domain: EADIYQTPRYLVIGTGKKITLECSQTMGHDKMYWYQQDPGMELHLIHYSYGVNSTEKGDLSSESTVSRIRTEHFPLTLESARPSHTSQYLCASSEVWSPLHFGNGTRLTVT.

This clonotype was seen a handful of times. V is TRBV15 and J is TRBJ2-5; D is uncertain. Germline loops: CDR1 LNHNV, CDR2 YYDKDF (reference sequence). The length of the CDR3 is 15 residues. Trimming removed 0 bases from V and 1 base from J, with 9 bases in between. CDR3 sequence reads: CATSRDGTVQETQYF. DNA for the CDR3: TGTGCCACCAGCAGAGATGGTACAGTCCAAGAGACCCAGTACTTC.

This chain links TRBV20-1 with TRBJ1-6, with D perhaps matching TRBD1 (6 bases). Trimming removed 4 bases from V and 5 bases from J, with 12 bases in between. Germline V lookup: CDR1 DFQATT, CDR2 SNEGSKA (reference sequence). The CDR3 runs to 14 residues. For the CDR3, the DNA is TGCAGTGCTATTCAGGGGAGTAATAATTCACCCCTCCACTTT. Its protein is CSAIQGSNNSPLHF.

This chain links TRBV25-1 with TRBJ2-1, with 11 bases fitting TRBD2. The V segment lost 3 bases and the J segment 7 bases; nucleotides outside the gene matches: 11. CDR3 length: 17 residues. Germline-derived CDR1 and CDR2 are MGHDK and SYGVNS. The CDR3 sequence is CASSDTLLAGVRNEQFF. The CDR3, as DNA: TGTGCCAGCAGTGATACATTACTAGCGGGAGTAAGGAATGAGCAGTTCTTC.

This clonotype was counted once. V usage is TRBV7-9 and J usage is TRBJ2-5, with 13 positions matching TRBD2. Germline CDR1 SEHNR, CDR2 FQNEAQ (reference sequence). The J segment lost 5 bases and the V segment lost 6 bases, leaving 6 bases of the junction unmatched. The CDR3 length is 15 residues. CDR3 nucleotide sequence: TGTGCCAGCAGACTAGCGGGAGGGGATTCGGAGACCCAGTACTTC. Protein product: CASRLAGGDSETQYF.

The chain has TRBV19 and TRBJ1-5; D is undetermined. In germline, CDR1 is LNHDA, CDR2 SQIVND (reference sequence). This CDR3 comprises 12 residues. V was trimmed by 11 bases and J by 6 bases, leaving 14 bases between them. The chain's CDR3 is CAGGREGQPQHF. As DNA, the CDR3 is TGTGCCGGAGGAAGGGAGGGTCAGCCCCAGCATTTT.

This clonotype was counted between two and nine times. The rearrangement uses TRBV12-3 or TRBV12-4 and TRBJ1-2; 7 positions agree with TRBD1. J gave up 6 bases and V 5 bases, and 3 bases lay outside the gene matches. The CDR3 loop spans 12 amino acids. CDR3 loop: CASSEGGDGYTF. The CDR3 DNA reads TGTGCCAGCAGTGAAGGGGGCGATGGCTACACCTTC.